The 28 T cell receptor beta chains below all came from one sample that was sequenced in a study of shared clonotypes between healthy human individuals (dated by TCRdb to 2020 to 2021). The library was obtained by the immunoSEQ multiplex PCR assay. TCRdb obtained this table from immuneACCESS and retained in-frame rearrangements with V and J assigned. These tables miss some clones; where compared with another copy, unresolved V genes account for less than half of the shortfall, and the remainder is unexplained. The sample table shows hundreds of thousands of clones, and approximately 77% are seen once. The ten largest account for about 12% of the sample. Sequencing was carried out using PBMCs. The receptors originated from a woman aged 40 to 50 in good health. Some clones in this sample may be carry-over from other donors' samples.

Regarding this clone: A much more abundant neighbour one base away suggests this may be a read error. This specimen includes other DNA sequences encoding the same CDR3. This chain connects TRBV13 to TRBJ2-5, with D perhaps given as TRBD1 or TRBD2 (5 bases each). The CDR3 covers 15 residues. In germline, CDR1 is PRHDT, CDR2 FYEKMQ (reference sequence). The CDR3 spells CASTRGEMNQETQYF. CDR3 sequence (DNA): TGCGCCAGCACCCGAGGGGAAATGAACCAAGAGACCCAGTACTTC. The whole variable domain, filled in from reference TRBV13 and TRBJ2-5, reads AAGVIQSPRHLIKEKRETATLKCYPIPRHDTVYWYQQGPGQDPQFLISFYEKMQSDKGSIPDRFSAQQFSDYHSELNMSSLELGDSALYFCASTRGEMNQETQYFGPGTRLLVL.

This chain joins TRBV30 and TRBJ1-4; D is unclear. The CDR3 loop spans 10 amino acids. The germline V and J ends were trimmed by 5 bases and 12 bases, with 10 bases remaining between them. Germline V gene data show CDR1 as GTSNPN and CDR2 as SVGIG (reference sequence). The CDR3 is CAWGDIELFF. The DNA for the CDR3 is TGTGCCTGGGGGGATATAGAACTGTTTTTT.

The chain combines TRBV5-1 with TRBJ2-1; unclear D gene. Trimming shortened V by 2 bases and J by 4 bases, and 10 bases separated the two germline ends. Germline lookup yields CDR1 SGHRS and CDR2 YFSETQ. This CDR3 comprises 14 residues. The DNA for the CDR3 is TGCGCCAGCAGCTTTGGCTCTAGGTACAATGAGCAGTTCTTC. Translation gives CASSFGSRYNEQFF.

This clone was observed a handful of times. CDR3 protein: CASSDSGGAGELFF. CDR3 nucleotide sequence: TGTGCCAGCAGTGACTCCGGTGGGGCCGGGGAGCTGTTTTTT. V gene TRBV6-4 combines with J gene TRBJ2-2; D gene uncertain. The CDR3 runs to 14 residues. V was trimmed by 0 bases and J by 6 bases, leaving 8 bases between them. Germline CDR1 reads MRHNA; CDR2 reads SNTAGT.

This clone was seen a few times. Other DNA sequences of this sample code for an identical CDR3. The V gene is TRBV2, the J gene TRBJ1-3, with D uncertain. Trimming took off 4 bases at V and 0 bases at J, with 10 bases between the two ends. CDR1 SNHLY and CDR2 FYNNEI come from the germline V gene. The CDR3 extends over 15 amino acids. The CDR3 DNA sequence: TGTGCCAGCAGTGGGGGAGCAGCCTCTGGAAACACCATATATTTT. Protein sequence: CASSGGAASGNTIYF.

The chain is built from TRBV10-1 and TRBJ2-7, with 7 bases lining up with TRBD1. Looked up from germline, CDR1 is WNHNN and CDR2 is SYGVQD (reference sequence). The CDR3 contains 15 residues. The ends lost 0 bases at V and 9 bases at J; junction bases unmatched: 11. CDR3 sequence reads: CASSESGQTLGRQYF. CDR3 DNA sequence: TGCGCCAGCAGTGAGTCGGGACAGACTCTCGGCCGGCAGTACTTC.

This rearrangement joins TRBV2 to TRBJ2-3, with 11 nucleotides matching TRBD2. Germline V gene sequence: CDR1 SNHLY, CDR2 FYNNEI. The CDR3 spans 13 residues. Unmatched junction bases numbered 7, after V lost 8 bases and J lost 9 bases. CDR3 in DNA: TGTGCCAGCCTAGCGGGAGGACGTGCGACGCAGTATTTT. Its translation: CASLAGGRATQYF.

The rearrangement uses TRBV2 and TRBJ1-2, with 8 bases that match TRBD1. Unmatched junction bases numbered 10, after V lost 6 bases and J lost 4 bases. CDR3 length: 15 amino acids. Looked up from germline, CDR1 is SNHLY and CDR2 is FYNNEI. The chain's CDR3 is CASSQEAGGIYGYTF. The CDR3 DNA follows: TGTGCCAGCAGCCAGGAGGCAGGGGGCATCTATGGCTACACCTTC. The full variable domain, its missing parts supplied by reference TRBV2 and TRBJ1-2, is EPEVTQTPSHQVTQMGQEVILRCVPISNHLYFYWYRQILGQKVEFLVSFYNNEISEKSEIFDDQFSVERPDGSNFTLKIRSTKLEDSAMYFCASSQEAGGIYGYTFGSGTRLTVV.

Concerning this clone itself: A far larger clone lies a single base away; this is likely a read error. The sample carries other DNA sequences with the same CDR3. The CDR3 sequence: CASSDRGPNYGYTF. The CDR3 DNA is TGTGCCAGCAGCGACAGGGGGCCTAACTATGGCTACACCTTC. This chain uses TRBV28 with TRBJ1-2, with TRBD1 matching over 10 bases. The length of the CDR3 is 14 residues. Germline V lookup: CDR1 MDHEN, CDR2 SYDVKM. The V and J ends lost 6 bases and 0 bases, in that order; junction bases with no gene match: 1.

A word on this clone: The CDR3 does not close with the conserved phenylalanine or tryptophan, likely indicating a read error. Distinct nucleotide sequences in the sample also encode this CDR3. The chain has TRBV30 and TRBJ1-2; the D is unclear. The V end lost 0 bases, the J end lost 8 bases, and 13 bases lay between the germline ends. The CDR3 is 13 residues long. From germline, CDR1 is GTSNPN and CDR2 SVGIG (reference sequence). CDR3 coding DNA: TGTGCCTGGAGTGTACAAGGGCGGGTCGGCTACACCCTC. This gives the protein CAWSVQGRVGYTL.

About this clone: A far larger clone lies a single base away; this is likely a read error. Other DNA sequences in this sample translate to the same CDR3. V gene TRBV4-1 combines with J gene TRBJ2-5; D not certain. Gene TRBJ2-7 matches the end of the DNA better, so the J call may be wrong. CDR3 length: 13 amino acids. CDR1 and CDR2 (germline): MGHRA, YSYEKL. The CDR3 spells CASSQLDNYEQYF. The CDR3, as DNA: TGCGCCAGCAGCCAACTTGACAACTACGAGCAGTACTTC.

The chain uses TRBV5-1 and TRBJ2-7, with 8 bases that match TRBD1. V lost 0 bases to trimming and J lost 3 bases; unmatched junction nucleotides: 5. From germline, CDR1 is SGHRS and CDR2 YFSETQ. The CDR3 totals 15 residues. The CDR3 DNA reads TGCGCCAGCAGCTTGGGATCAGGGGGCATCTACGAGCAGTACTTC. This encodes CASSLGSGGIYEQYF.

The rearrangement links TRBV5-1 to TRBJ2-7; no clear D gene. V lost 0 bases and J 1 base, leaving 8 bases between the germline ends. This CDR3 has 14 residues. Per the germline V gene, CDR1 is SGHRS and CDR2 is YFSETQ. The CDR3 nucleotides read TGCGCCAGCAGCTTGGCTACCCCGTCCTACGAGCAGTACTTC. This translates into CASSLATPSYEQYF.

Only a few counts were recorded for this clone. It differs at one base from a far larger clone, so likely a read error. The V call is TRBV2, the J call TRBJ2-3; 8 bases are shared with TRBD2. Per germline, CDR1 SNHLY and CDR2 FYNNEI. This CDR3 spans 18 amino acids. As DNA, the CDR3 is TGTGCCAGCAGTGGCCCTACTAGCGGAGACTCTAGCACAGATACGCGGTATTTT. Translating gives CASSGPTSGDSSTDTRYF.

The chain employs TRBV7-2 and TRBJ2-7; D may be TRBD2 (5 bases). The V end lost 5 bases, the J end lost 2 bases, and 13 bases lay between the germline ends. Germline lookup yields CDR1 SGHTA and CDR2 FQGNSA. The CDR3 has 14 amino acids. The CDR3 region is CASSDRTGPYEQYF. DNA of the CDR3: TGTGCCAGCAGCGACCGGACTGGGCCCTACGAGCAGTACTTC.

The genes are TRBV2 and TRBJ2-6; TRBD1 or TRBD2 may be the D gene (5 bases each). Trimming removed 4 bases at V and 0 bases at J, with 10 bases between. There are 16 residues in the CDR3. Germline CDR1 and CDR2: SNHLY and FYNNEI. CDR3 sequence reads: CASSGPGASGANVLTF. CDR3 DNA sequence: TGTGCCAGCAGTGGACCCGGGGCCTCTGGGGCCAACGTCCTGACTTTC.

This chain uses TRBV2 with TRBJ2-7; 7 positions agree with TRBD1. The CDR3 has 13 residues. Trimming cost V 10 bases and J 1 base; bases outside gene matches: 7. CDR1 SNHLY and CDR2 FYNNEI come from the germline V gene. The CDR3 DNA reads TGTGCCACCCTGAGACAGGGATCCTACGAGCAGTACTTC. As protein: CATLRQGSYEQYF.

Concerning this clone itself: A single base is all that separates this from a far larger clone, so a read error is likely. The gene calls are TRBV6-6 and TRBJ2-5; the D gene is possibly TRBD1 (6 bases). The CDR3 has 13 residues. Germline V gene lookup returns CDR1 MNHNY and CDR2 SVGAGI (reference sequence). CDR3 region: CANSSTGGETQYF. The CDR3 region has the DNA TGTGCCAACAGTTCGACAGGTGGAGAGACCCAGTACTTC.

V usage is TRBV11-2 and J usage is TRBJ1-4; 9 bases are shared with TRBD1. This CDR3 has 15 amino acids. V shed 5 bases, J shed 8 bases, and the junction held 9 bases outside the gene matches. Looked up from germline, CDR1 is SGHAT and CDR2 is FQNNGV. The CDR3 loop reads CASSPTGGATEKLFF. CDR3 DNA: TGTGCCAGCAGCCCCACAGGGGGCGCAACGGAAAAACTGTTTTTT.

The chain uses TRBV6-1 and TRBJ1-2; D is undetermined. V was cut by 1 base and J by 5 bases, with 11 bases left in between. This CDR3 has 14 amino acids. From germline, CDR1 is MNHNS and CDR2 SASEGT. The CDR3 is CASSEDFGSYGYTF. The CDR3, as DNA: TGTGCCAGCAGTGAAGATTTTGGCTCGTATGGCTACACCTTC.

The chain carries TRBV5-1 and TRBJ2-5; TRBD2 matches 8 bases. CDR1 is SGHRS and CDR2 is YFSETQ in the germline V gene. There are 14 residues in the CDR3. With 5 bases clipped from V and 0 bases from J, the junction kept 3 bases outside the gene matches. The CDR3 bases are TGCGCCAGCAGGACGACTAGCGACCAAGAGACCCAGTACTTC. This sequence encodes CASRTTSDQETQYF.

Remarks on this clone: With a far larger clone one base away, a read error is the likely cause. Without the conserved terminal phenylalanine or tryptophan, this CDR3 likely stems from a read error. The V gene is TRBV7-9, the J gene TRBJ1-5; D unresolved. The CDR3 spans 13 residues. In germline, CDR1 is SEHNR, CDR2 FQNEAQ (reference sequence). In nucleotides, the CDR3 is TGTGCCAGCAGCTTAGAGGCTAATCGGCCCCAGCATCTT. This encodes CASSLEANRPQHL.

With respect to this clone: One junction end does not reproduce the germline sequence, and a read error may be involved. V usage is TRBV10-2 and J usage is TRBJ2-7; 15 nucleotides line up with TRBD2. The V gene's germline CDR1 is WSHSY and CDR2 SAAADI. This CDR3 spans 17 amino acids. DNA of the CDR3: TGCGCCAGCAGTGAGCCCGGGACTAGCGGGAGGTCCTTCGAGCAGTACTTC. This gives the protein CASSEPGTSGRSFEQYF.

The genes are TRBV28 and TRBJ2-3, with TRBD2 matching over 9 bases. The CDR3 covers 15 residues. Per the germline V gene, CDR1 is MDHEN and CDR2 is SYDVKM. The J segment lost 0 bases and the V segment lost 8 bases, leaving 6 bases of the junction unmatched. This chain's CDR3 is CASDLAGTSTDTQYF. For the CDR3, the DNA is TGTGCCAGCGATCTAGCGGGAACTAGCACAGATACGCAGTATTTT.

Written as DNA, the CDR3 is TGTGCCACAGGGGACAGGGCACCCAACGAGCAGTACTTC. This gives the protein CATGDRAPNEQYF. The V call is TRBV6-1, the J call TRBJ2-7; 9 nucleotides agree with TRBD1. CDR1 and CDR2 (germline): MNHNS, SASEGT. Trimming at V came to 10 bases and at J to 5 bases, leaving 9 bases not matched to a gene. This CDR3 is 13 amino acids long.

This clone turned up a few times. DNA for the CDR3: TGTGCCAGCACAAAGGGACTAGCGGATCAAGAGACCCAGTACTTC. This sequence encodes CASTKGLADQETQYF. This chain links TRBV2 with TRBJ2-5, with 11 bases fitting TRBD2. This CDR3 spans 15 amino acids. Germline CDR1 and CDR2: SNHLY and FYNNEI. V lost 7 bases, J lost 2 bases, and 6 bases stayed unmatched.

On this clone itself: The germline gene is not matched at one end of the junction; a read error may be the cause. The chain employs TRBV30 and TRBJ2-2; perhaps TRBD2 as D (5 bases). Per germline, CDR1 GTSNPN and CDR2 SVGIG (reference sequence). The CDR3 sequence is 12 residues long. The CDR3 DNA reads as TGTACCTGGAGTCGAGACACCGGGGAGCTGTTTTTC. It translates to CTWSRDTGELFF.

The genes are TRBV7-3 and TRBJ2-1; a weak D match, TRBD2 (6 bases). The germline CDR1 and CDR2 sequences are SGHTA and FQGTGA. This CDR3 region has 18 residues. V was cut by 0 bases and J by 2 bases, with 17 bases left in between. The CDR3 protein is CASSLTPRLDLTYNEQFF. In nucleotides, the CDR3 is TGTGCCAGCAGCTTAACCCCCCGACTAGACCTTACCTACAATGAGCAGTTCTTC.